One and the same sample provided the 17 T cell receptor beta chains below, sequenced in a study of blood T cells in healthy people across ages. A second PCR of 7 to 11 cycles used a sample-barcoded 5' primer and a J-beta primer mix. MiXCR was run by TCRdb on the 5' RACE reads, yielding one entry per CDR3 protein. The repertoire holds about 1.8 million distinct CDR3 sequences, 49% seen once, with approximately 2.1% in the top ten. The sample consisted of blood. These receptors all come from a woman in her thirties or forties in good health.

The V call is TRBV27, the J call TRBJ2-1; tentatively, D is TRBD1 (7 bases). Deletions cut 5 bases from V and 10 bases from J, with 24 bases between. The CDR3 is 16 amino acids. Germline V CDR1 and CDR2: MNHEY, SMNVEV (reference sequence). CDR3 loop: CASSTPRGRFPGEQFF. Here the CDR3 DNA reads TGTGCCAGCAGTACTCCCAGGGGGAGGTTTCCCGGGGAGCAGTTCTTC.

This chain links TRBV20-1 with TRBJ2-6; D is ambiguous. Germline V CDR1 and CDR2: DFQATT, SNEGSKA (reference sequence). The CDR3 extends over 16 amino acids. V was cut by 0 bases and J by 1 base, with 10 bases left in between. Here the CDR3 reads CSAREGLRSGANVLTF. CDR3 DNA: TGCAGTGCTAGAGAGGGATTAAGGTCTGGGGCCAACGTCCTGACTTTC.

The rearrangement links TRBV7-2 to TRBJ2-2; D is ambiguous. Trimming took 2 bases from V and 7 from J, leaving 8 bases between them. The CDR3 is 13 residues long. The germline V gene encodes CDR1 SGHTA and CDR2 FQGNSA. CDR3 nucleotide sequence: TGTGCCAGCAGCTTAAGGGTGGTCGGGGAGCTGTTTTTT. Translating it yields CASSLRVVGELFF.

J is TRBJ2-7 and V is TRBV2; D is uncertain. Trimming removed 7 bases from V and 2 bases from J, with 3 bases in between. Germline V gene data show CDR1 as SNHLY and CDR2 as FYNNEI. This CDR3 comprises 10 residues. CDR3 nucleotides: TGTGCCAGCAAAACCTACGAGCAGTACTTC. This gives the protein CASKTYEQYF.

The chain combines TRBV7-9 with TRBJ2-7; D unresolved. With the DNA end fitting TRBJ2-5 better, the J assignment may be wrong. Germline CDR1 and CDR2: SEHNR and FQNEAQ (reference sequence). This CDR3 contains 13 residues. The CDR3 spells CASSLRFNETQYF. In DNA form, the CDR3 reads TGTGCCAGCAGCTTAAGGTTCAACGAGACCCAGTACTTC.

The V and J genes are TRBV28 and TRBJ2-1, with TRBD2 matching over 9 bases. Germline CDR1 and CDR2: MDHEN and SYDVKM. This CDR3 spans 16 amino acids. V shed 5 bases, J shed 9 bases, and the junction held 14 bases outside the gene matches. The CDR3 DNA reads as TGTGCCAGCAGTCCCCTGTGGCGGGGGGGCTTTAGTGAGCAGTTCTTC. Residues: CASSPLWRGGFSEQFF.

This chain connects TRBV27 to TRBJ1-5; 10 bases fit TRBD1. Germline-derived CDR1 and CDR2 are MNHEY and SMNVEV (reference sequence). Trimming removed 10 bases from V and 2 bases from J; junction bases left unmatched: 14. The CDR3 has 17 residues. The CDR3 loop is CANSLRAGTGGNQPQHF. The DNA of the CDR3 is TGTGCCAACAGCTTGCGCGCCGGGACAGGGGGCAATCAGCCCCAGCATTTT.

V gene TRBV9 combines with J gene TRBJ2-3; TRBD1 agrees at 11 bases. Trimming at V came to 6 bases and at J to 3 bases, leaving 6 bases not matched to a gene. CDR1 and CDR2 (germline): SGDLS, YYNGEE. The CDR3 has 15 amino acids. The CDR3 reads CASTGQGAKTDTQYF. The CDR3 bases are TGTGCCAGCACCGGACAGGGGGCGAAGACAGATACGCAGTATTTT.

The rearrangement uses TRBV28 and TRBJ1-1, with D possibly TRBD1 on 5 matching bases. The germline V and J ends were trimmed by 5 bases and 1 base, with 29 bases remaining between them. The CDR3 covers 20 residues. From germline, CDR1 is MDHEN and CDR2 SYDVKM. The DNA for the CDR3 is TGTGCCAGCAGTACGCAAGCGGGGGAGGGGCCGATTGACGGGAACACTGAAGCTTTCTTT. Translated, it gives CASSTQAGEGPIDGNTEAFF.

In this sample, this clonotype turned up a few times. The V call is TRBV4-1, the J call TRBJ2-1, with 7 bases matching TRBD2. Germline CDR1 MGHRA, CDR2 YSYEKL. Trimming at V came to 1 base and at J to 2 bases, leaving 2 bases not matched to a gene. The CDR3 extends over 15 amino acids. In DNA, the CDR3 is TGCGCCAGCAGCCAAGTGAGCGGGACCTACAATGAGCAGTTCTTC. Protein product: CASSQVSGTYNEQFF.

The table lists this clonotype with a few counts. CDR3 sequence: CATSDSQPGQPSYNEQFF. The DNA for the CDR3 is TGTGCCACCAGTGATTCCCAGCCGGGACAGCCCTCCTACAATGAGCAGTTCTTC. This chain links TRBV24-1 with TRBJ2-1, with 7 nucleotides matching TRBD1. The trim removed 2 bases at V and 0 bases at J, leaving 9 bases unmatched. The CDR3 has 18 residues. Germline V gives CDR1 KGHDR, CDR2 SFDVKD.

This clonotype was seen more than once but under ten times. The J gene is TRBJ2-1, the V gene TRBV28, with 7 bases lining up with TRBD2. In germline, CDR1 is MDHEN, CDR2 SYDVKM. CDR3 length: 17 residues. V gave up 10 bases and J gave up 5 bases; unmatched junction bases: 20. CDR3 nucleotide sequence: TGTGCCACCCGCCCGGTGGTAGAGGCGGGGGAACACAATGAGCAGTTCTTC. The encoded protein is CATRPVVEAGEHNEQFF.

The genes are TRBV18 and TRBJ1-2, with D tentatively TRBD1 (5 bases). This CDR3 contains 14 residues. The V end lost 3 bases, the J end lost 3 bases, and 11 bases lay between the germline ends. Germline V gene sequence: CDR1 KGHSH, CDR2 LQKENI. The CDR3 is CASSPQGDDYGYTF. CDR3 nucleotide sequence: TGTGCCAGCTCACCTCAGGGTGACGACTATGGCTACACCTTC. Full variable domain (remainder filled in from reference TRBV18 and TRBJ1-2): NAGVMQNPRHLVRRRGQEARLRCSPMKGHSHVYWYRQLPEEGLKFMVYLQKENIIDESGMPKERFSAEFPKEGPSILRIQQVVRGDSAAYFCASSPQGDDYGYTFGSGTRLTVV.

The rearrangement uses TRBV15 and TRBJ2-1; 11 bases are a match to TRBD2. This CDR3 is 16 amino acids long. Trimming cost V 2 bases and J 4 bases; bases outside gene matches: 4. Germline assignment: CDR1 LNHNV and CDR2 YYDKDF (reference sequence). The CDR3 DNA reads TGTGCCACCAGCAGATTAGCGGGGGGGCGGTACAATGAGCAGTTCTTC. Its protein product is CATSRLAGGRYNEQFF.

J is TRBJ2-1 and V is TRBV29-1, with a possible D match to TRBD1 (7 bases). Germline V gives CDR1 SQVTM, CDR2 ANQGSEA. The V gene lost 5 bases and the J gene lost 7 bases, with 12 bases spanning the gap. This CDR3 contains 12 residues. CDR3 in DNA: TGCAGCGTTTACAGGGGAGGAAATGAGCAGTTCTTC. It translates to CSVYRGGNEQFF.

The table lists this clonotype with a few counts. V is TRBV9 and J is TRBJ2-1; 9 bases agree with TRBD1. Germline V gene lookup returns CDR1 SGDLS and CDR2 YYNGEE. CDR3 length: 15 residues. V was pared by 0 bases and J by 6 bases, with 4 bases of the junction left unmatched. The CDR3 loop is CASSVGQGGSNEQFF. The CDR3 nucleotides read TGTGCCAGCAGCGTAGGACAGGGGGGAAGCAATGAGCAGTTCTTC.

J is TRBJ1-1 and V is TRBV30, with a weak D call TRBD1 (5 bases). Germline CDR1 and CDR2: GTSNPN and SVGIG (reference sequence). With 4 bases removed from V and 6 bases from J, the gap between germline ends came to 9 bases. The CDR3 length is 11 residues. The CDR3 sequence: CAWNLGPEAFF. CDR3 DNA sequence: TGTGCCTGGAATTTGGGGCCTGAAGCTTTCTTT. Complete variable domain (other parts from reference TRBV30 and TRBJ1-1): SQTIHQWPATLVQPVGSPLSLECTVEGTSNPNLYWYRQAAGRGLQLLFYSVGIGQISSEVPQNLSASRPQDRQFILSSKKLLLSDSGFYLCAWNLGPEAFFGQGTRLTVV.